The sequence of this TCR beta chain was determined in a study of brain metastases from non-small cell lung cancer. Overall study findings and caveats: Expanded T-cell clones appeared in 60% to 80% of brain metastases over primaries. Paired brain metastases and primary tumors largely shared TCR repertoires. T-cell infiltration was lower in brain metastases than primaries (P < 0.001).

Note on this clone: Its antigen is undetermined.

The V and J ends lost 5 bases and 10 bases, in that order; junction bases with no gene match: 11. Germline V CDR1 and CDR2: SEHNR, FQNEAQ (reference sequence). CDR3 length: 16 residues. Measured with immunoSEQ multiplex PCR; TCRdb has only the in-frame clones, and not every one. This sample has about 15,000 clones, with around four fifths found just once. The chain links TRBV7-9 to TRBJ1-6; 10 bases align to TRBD1. This sequence originates from a donor older than 35 with non-small cell lung cancer. Sample: primary lung tumor tissue. CDR3: CASSDPVGTGVSPLHF. For the CDR3, the DNA is TGTGCCAGCAGCGACCCGGTCGGGACAGGGGTCTCACCCCTCCACTTT. Combining the CDR3 with reference TRBV7-9 and TRBJ1-6 gives the whole variable domain DTGVSQNPRHKITKRGQNVTFRCDPISEHNRLYWYRQTLGQGPEFLTYFQNEAQLEKSRLLSDRFSAERPKGSFSTLEIQRTEQGDSAMYLCASSDPVGTGVSPLHFGNGTRLTVT.